This T cell receptor (beta chain) stems from a study of ipilimumab plus nivolumab after autologous stem cell transplantation. Study details: The DLBCL group included primary refractory and relapsed cases. Study-wide results and caveats: Per the authors, repertoire, Treg and microbiota data justify further study.

As to this clone: Its target is unknown.

Per germline, CDR1 MNHEY and CDR2 SMNVEV (reference sequence). The CDR3 extends over 15 amino acids. V lost 7 bases to trimming and J lost 2 bases; unmatched junction nucleotides: 9. Checkpoint therapy with ipilimumab 1 mg/kg began 14 to 28 days after transplant. Patients received nivolumab 3 mg/kg at weeks 1, 4, 7, 10, then fortnightly to week 26. Sequenced by immunoSEQ multiplex PCR; TCRdb stores in-frame clones only, minus some. The data show over 80,000 clones, with nearly 85% seen just once and around 2% held by the top ten. The chain couples TRBV27 to TRBJ2-3, with 7 bases identical to TRBD2. The source was PBMCs, collected in a trial of ipilimumab plus nivolumab as post-transplant consolidation. The clonotype comes from a male donor with diffuse large B-cell lymphoma. The CDR3 region is CASTSYGGTTDTQYF. The CDR3, as DNA: TGTGCCAGCACCTCTTACGGGGGGACCACAGATACGCAGTATTTT.